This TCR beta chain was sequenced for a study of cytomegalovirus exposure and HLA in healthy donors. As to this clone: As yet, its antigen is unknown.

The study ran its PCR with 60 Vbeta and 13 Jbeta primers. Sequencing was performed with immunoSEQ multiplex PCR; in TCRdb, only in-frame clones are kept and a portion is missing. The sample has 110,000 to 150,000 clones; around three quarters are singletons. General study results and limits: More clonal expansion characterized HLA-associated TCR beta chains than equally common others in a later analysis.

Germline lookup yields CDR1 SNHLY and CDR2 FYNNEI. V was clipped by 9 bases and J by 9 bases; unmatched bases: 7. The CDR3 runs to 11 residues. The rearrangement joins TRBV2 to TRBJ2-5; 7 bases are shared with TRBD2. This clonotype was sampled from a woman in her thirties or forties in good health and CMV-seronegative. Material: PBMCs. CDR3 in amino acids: CARTVGGAQYF. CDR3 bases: TGTGCCAGGACGGTTGGGGGGGCCCAGTACTTC.